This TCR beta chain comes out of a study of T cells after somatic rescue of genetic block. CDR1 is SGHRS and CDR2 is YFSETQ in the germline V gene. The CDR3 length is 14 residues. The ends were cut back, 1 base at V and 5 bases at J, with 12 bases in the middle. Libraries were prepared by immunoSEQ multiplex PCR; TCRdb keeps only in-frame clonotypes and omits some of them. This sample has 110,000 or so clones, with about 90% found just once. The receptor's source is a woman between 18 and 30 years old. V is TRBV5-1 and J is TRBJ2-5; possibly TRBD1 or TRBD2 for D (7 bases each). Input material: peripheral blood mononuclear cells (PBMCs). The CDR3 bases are TGCGCCAGCAGCTTGTCAGGGGGGGCGGAGACCCAGTACTTC. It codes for CASSLSGGAETQYF.